The clone carrying this T cell receptor (beta chain) was observed a single time. Germline V gene sequence: CDR1 MNHEY, CDR2 SMNVEV (reference sequence). The length of the CDR3 is 16 residues. V was pared by 7 bases and J by 10 bases, with 11 bases of the junction left unmatched. This sample is drawn from a study of identical twins. A universal primer site was incorporated via template switching, and the cDNA contained unique molecular identifiers. TCRdb reanalysed the 5' RACE reads using MiXCR and keeps one entry per CDR3 protein. The data contain roughly 260,000 distinct CDR3 sequences, about 14% of them singletons.

The receptor comes from a woman under 30 in good health. The sample comprised memory (CD45RO+) T cells sorted from blood. The V and J genes are TRBV27 and TRBJ1-6, with 12 bases fitting TRBD1. CDR3 sequence: CASTEFPGQGASPLHF. The CDR3 nucleotides are TGTGCCAGCACTGAATTCCCGGGACAGGGGGCCTCACCCCTCCACTTT.